These T cell receptor beta chains were read from a single sample in a study of identical twins. MiXCR was run by TCRdb on the 5' RACE reads, yielding one entry per CDR3 protein. Of 500,000 or so distinct CDR3 sequences detected, around 14% appear once; the ten largest clones hold roughly 0.56%. These same records also appear under a second study, on yellow fever vaccine responses in identical twins.

The sample was CD4+ T cells sorted from blood. These receptors originate from a woman aged 18-30 years in good health. CDR3s include the opening cysteine and the closing phenylalanine or tryptophan. The D gene is left open where the match is weak. Part of the rows lack a size; the others show once, few, many or a class for expanded clones.

V gene	D gene	clone size	J gene	CDR3 protein	CDR3 DNA
TRBV5-1	-	-	TRBJ2-5	CASSAQGQQETQYF	TGCGCCAGCAGCGCCCAGGGGCAGCAAGAGACCCAGTACTTC
TRBV7-9	-	few	TRBJ2-5	CASSLGQHQETQYF	TGTGCCAGCAGCTTAGGACAGCACCAAGAGACCCAGTACTTC
TRBV9	-	-	TRBJ2-2	CASSVGRRGAQTGELFF	TGTGCCAGCAGCGTAGGACGGCGAGGGGCCCAAACCGGGGAGCTGTTTTTT
TRBV6-4	-	-	TRBJ2-3	CASSTDGASTDTQYF	TGTGCCAGCAGTACCGACGGGGCTAGCACAGATACGCAGTATTTT
TRBV27	-	-	TRBJ2-5	CASSLRPRDTETQYF	TGTGCCAGCAGTTTACGACCCCGGGACACAGAGACCCAGTACTTC
TRBV12-3/TRBV12-4	TRBD2	many	TRBJ2-1	CASSFTGGTPNEQFF	TGTGCCAGCAGTTTTACCGGGGGGACCCCCAATGAGCAGTTCTTC
TRBV2	TRBD1	few	TRBJ1-3	CASSGTGKSGNTIYF	TGTGCCAGCAGTGGGACAGGGAAATCTGGAAACACCATATATTTT
TRBV4-3	-	-	TRBJ2-1	CASSQELRTNNEQFF	TGCGCCAGCAGCCAGGAGCTACGGACTAACAATGAGCAGTTCTTC
TRBV29-1	TRBD1	-	TRBJ2-1	CSIGQGVANEQFF	TGCAGCATCGGACAGGGGGTGGCAAATGAGCAGTTCTTC
TRBV7-9	-	few	TRBJ2-7	CASSRNRDHEQYF	TGTGCCAGCAGTCGAAACAGGGACCACGAGCAGTACTTC
TRBV12-3/TRBV12-4	-	-	TRBJ2-7	CASGAGITYEQYF	TGTGCCAGCGGGGCGGGGATCACCTACGAGCAGTACTTC
TRBV20-1	TRBD2	-	TRBJ2-1	CSARVSGRAYNEQFF	TGCAGTGCTAGAGTTAGCGGGAGGGCCTACAATGAGCAGTTCTTC
TRBV29-1	TRBD1	-	TRBJ1-2	CSLGQGNYGYTF	TGCAGCTTGGGACAGGGAAACTATGGCTACACCTTC
TRBV29-1	TRBD1	many	TRBJ2-2	CSVEAPPGQGNTGELFF	TGCAGCGTTGAAGCACCTCCGGGACAGGGGAACACCGGGGAGCTGTTTTTT
TRBV3-1	-	-	TRBJ2-7	CASSQVTGSFEQYF	TGTGCCAGCAGCCAAGTTACGGGGTCCTTTGAGCAGTACTTC
TRBV5-1	TRBD1	few	TRBJ2-4	CASSSMTGDQNIQYF	TGCGCCAGCAGCTCGATGACAGGGGACCAAAACATTCAGTACTTC
TRBV29-1	-	-	TRBJ2-3	CSGAGHRTDTQYF	TGCAGCGGTGCGGGACACCGCACAGATACGCAGTATTTT
TRBV2	TRBD1	few	TRBJ2-1	CASSEMGTGNDEQFF	TGTGCCAGCAGTGAAATGGGGACAGGGAACGATGAGCAGTTCTTC
TRBV28	-	few	TRBJ2-3	CASSFSDRDTQYF	TGTGCCAGCAGTTTTTCCGATAGGGATACGCAGTATTTT
TRBV5-1	-	-	TRBJ2-3	CASRSPGARGTDTQYF	TGCGCCAGCAGGTCCCCAGGGGCTAGAGGCACAGATACGCAGTATTTT
TRBV6-5	-	-	TRBJ2-3	CASSYRGGYTDTQYF	TGTGCCAGCAGTTACAGGGGCGGCTACACAGATACGCAGTATTTT
TRBV10-3	-	-	TRBJ1-1	CATGRGPNTEAFF	TGTGCCACAGGCAGAGGGCCGAACACTGAAGCTTTCTTT
TRBV5-1	TRBD1	many	TRBJ2-3	CASKKQGLLPDTQYF	TGCGCCAGCAAGAAACAGGGGCTGCTCCCAGATACGCAGTATTTT
TRBV4-1	-	many	TRBJ2-1	CASRQGGSYNEQFF	TGCGCCAGCAGGCAGGGGGGATCTTACAATGAGCAGTTCTTC
TRBV5-1	-	many	TRBJ1-5	CASSLEVNQPQHF	TGCGCCAGCAGCTTGGAGGTGAATCAGCCCCAGCATTTT
TRBV20-1	TRBD2	few	TRBJ2-7	CSAPGLAQGEQYF	TGCAGTGCCCCGGGACTAGCCCAGGGGGAGCAGTACTTC
TRBV20-1	TRBD2	-	TRBJ2-1	CSASPLAGNYNEQFF	TGCAGTGCTAGCCCTCTAGCGGGTAACTACAATGAGCAGTTCTTC
TRBV7-2	-	-	TRBJ2-7	CASSSTTQPIYEQYF	TGTGCCAGCAGCTCCACAACCCAACCGATTTACGAGCAGTACTTC
TRBV6-4	-	few	TRBJ2-3	CASSNRASGDTQYF	TGTGCCAGCAGTAACAGGGCCTCGGGGGATACGCAGTATTTT
TRBV7-2	-	few	TRBJ2-3	CASSQQTGLAADTQYF	TGTGCCAGCAGCCAACAGACAGGGCTAGCGGCAGATACGCAGTATTTT
TRBV20-1	-	-	TRBJ2-7	CSAGGTPYEQYF	TGCAGTGCTGGGGGAACTCCCTACGAGCAGTACTTC
TRBV28	-	many	TRBJ2-2	CASSLPSGNTGELFF	TGTGCCAGCAGTTTACCCAGCGGGAACACCGGGGAGCTGTTTTTT
TRBV12-3/TRBV12-4	-	many	TRBJ2-1	CASSLNEQFF	TGTGCCAGCAGCCTCAATGAGCAGTTCTTC